The sample holds many counts of the clone carrying this T cell receptor beta chain. Antigen specificity is unknown. Using RNA transcripts as the source, TCR beta CDR3 regions were amplified. HTBI primers drove first-round RT-PCR of the TCR CDR3. A single record per CDR3 protein comes from TCRdb applying MiXCR to the multiplex PCR reads. The sample holds over 700,000 distinct CDR3 sequences, 35% seen once. Those with hyperthyroidism were 18 to 65 years old, newly diagnosed, and ill for under 2 months. The PBMCs were sourced from fresh peripheral blood (around 9.9 ml). V trimming: 5 bases; J trimming: 4 bases; junction bases outside the gene matches: 4. CDR3 size: 13 residues. The sample belongs to a study of T cells in Graves' hyperthyroidism and ophthalmopathy. Whole-study findings and limits: Ophthalmopathy was identified by the model a median approximately 6.9 months ahead of onset. Most thyroid clonotypes expanded above 0.001 appeared in blood too.

The genes are TRBV12-3 or TRBV12-4 and TRBJ1-1, with 7 bases lining up with TRBD1. This TCR derives from a woman aged 40 to 50 with Graves' hyperthyroidism. The sequencing sample was made of blood. CDR3 nucleotide sequence: TGTGCCAGCAGTCCCTGGACAGGCACTGAAGCTTTCTTT. This codes for CASSPWTGTEAFF.